The T cell receptor beta chain described here comes from a study of OX40 agonist ivuxolimab in advanced cancers. Concerning this clone: No antigen is known for it.

Generated by immunoSEQ multiplex PCR, the TCRdb table keeps only in-frame clones and is missing some. Found here are tens of thousands of clones, 75% to 90% of them singletons; the top ten hold roughly 0.5%. Study-wide points: The study found that CD8+ T cells averaged more expanded clones than CD4+.

This CDR3 is 14 amino acids long. Per the germline V gene, CDR1 is SGHRS and CDR2 is YFSETQ. The V end lost 2 bases, the J end lost 3 bases, and 11 bases lay between the germline ends. This specimen was CD4+ or CD8+ T cells sorted from blood, taken in a trial of the OX40 agonist ivuxolimab. This receptor was obtained from an adult with an advanced solid tumor such as melanoma, head and neck, liver or kidney cancer. The J gene is TRBJ1-1, the V gene TRBV5-1, with a weak D call TRBD1 (5 bases). CDR3 sequence: CASSLYRPYTEAFF. CDR3 in DNA: TGCGCCAGCAGCTTATACAGGCCCTACACTGAAGCTTTCTTT. Filled out from reference TRBV5-1 and TRBJ1-1, the complete variable domain reads KAGVTQTPRYLIKTRGQQVTLSCSPISGHRSVSWYQQTPGQGLQFLFEYFSETQRNKGNFPGRFSGRQFSNSRSEMNVSTLELGDSALYLCASSLYRPYTEAFFGQGTRLTVV.